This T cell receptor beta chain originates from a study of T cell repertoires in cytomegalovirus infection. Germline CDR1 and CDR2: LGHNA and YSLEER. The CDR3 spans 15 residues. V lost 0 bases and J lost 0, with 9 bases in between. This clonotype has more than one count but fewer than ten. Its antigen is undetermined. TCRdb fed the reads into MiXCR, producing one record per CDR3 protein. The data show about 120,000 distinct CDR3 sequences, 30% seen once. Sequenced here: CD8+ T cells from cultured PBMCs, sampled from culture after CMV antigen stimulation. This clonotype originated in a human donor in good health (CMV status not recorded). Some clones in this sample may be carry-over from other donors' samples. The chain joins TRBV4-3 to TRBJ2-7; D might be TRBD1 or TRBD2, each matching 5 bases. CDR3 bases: TGCGCCAGCAGCCAAGACCGGGACGGCTCCTACGAGCAGTACTTC. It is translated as CASSQDRDGSYEQYF.